The T cell receptor (beta chain) described here comes from a study of blood T cell repertoires in COVID-19. Whole-study context: Material from acute and convalescent COVID-19 was sourced from the United States, Italy and Spain.

Germline values: CDR1 KGHSH, CDR2 LQKENI. The V and J ends lost 3 bases and 4 bases respectively, with 13 bases between them. The CDR3 has 15 residues. Original data processing: Reference gene primer amplification gave estimated nucleated cell counts. Only in-frame clones appear in the TCRdb table, and some are missing; sequencing was by immunoSEQ multiplex PCR. D and trimming come from the DNA, and the V and J calls and clone size come from that table. The sample has about 110,000 clones, roughly four fifths seen once. Seattle-derived patients entered the study during active infection and were followed longitudinally.

The receptor comes from an elderly man with COVID-19, enrolled during active disease. The rearrangement joins TRBV18 to TRBJ1-5; D remains ambiguous. Specimen: peripheral blood. The CDR3 protein is CASSPLEGLNQPQHF. The CDR3 DNA is TGTGCCAGCTCACCGCTTGAGGGCTTGAATCAGCCCCAGCATTTT.